This TCR beta chain was identified during a study of blood T cell repertoires in COVID-19. Per germline, CDR1 KGHSH and CDR2 LQKENI. This CDR3 is 14 amino acids long. V lost 4 bases to trimming and J lost 1 base; unmatched junction nucleotides: 2. Produced via immunoSEQ multiplex PCR; TCRdb's table is partial and in-frame only. The table has approximately 210,000 clones, around 80% seen once. Sequencing was carried out using peripheral blood. The chain is built from TRBV18 and TRBJ1-1, with 8 bases matching TRBD1. This TCR was sampled from a human donor in a cohort sampled during active COVID-19. CDR3 in DNA: TGTGCCAGCTCACGGACAGGGTCGAACACTGAAGCTTTCTTT. Protein product: CASSRTGSNTEAFF.